The subject of this entry is one T cell receptor beta chain. Its antigen is currently unknown. The data were taken from a study of T cell responses to AZD1222 COVID-19 vaccine. V lost 6 bases and J lost 7, with 19 bases in between. Germline CDR1 SNHLY, CDR2 FYNNEI. The CDR3 totals 15 residues. Assay used: immunoSEQ multiplex PCR; TCRdb lists only in-frame clones, some missing. The sample lists more than 150,000 clones, approximately 90% occurring once. Broader study findings: Donors were largely white British and mainly female; clonal diversity was possibly underestimated. Only 6 or 7 AZD1222 recipients tested seropositive at baseline.

The material sequenced was peripheral blood, taken 28 days after the second AZD1222 dose. This clonotype was obtained from an adult who received the AZD1222 COVID-19 vaccine. The V and J genes are TRBV2 and TRBJ2-1, with D perhaps TRBD2 (5 bases). The CDR3 spells CASRAGETIRNEQFF. CDR3 sequence (DNA): TGTGCCAGCAGGGCCGGGGAGACGATAAGGAATGAGCAGTTCTTC.